This entry is about one T cell receptor (beta chain). Its antigen is not identified. An end of the junction does not agree with germline; a read error may underlie this. Unsorted whole blood served as the source of blood RNA, and germline DNA was extracted as well. From approximately 550 ng of total RNA, TCR beta-specific cDNA was reverse-transcribed using a constant-region primer. Three-round nested multiplex PCR performed with slightly modified ARM-PCR produced the TCR beta libraries. One entry per CDR3 protein results from TCRdb running MiXCR on the multiplex PCR reads. The repertoire holds about 180,000 distinct CDR3 sequences, with 50% to 75% as singletons. This sample was taken from a study of tumor-infiltrating lymphocytes in primary liver carcinoma. The overall study: There were tumors of stage T1-T3 N0M0, each 4.2 to 10 cm across.

Study results and limitations: Tumors reached a significantly greater top-250-clone fraction than blood did (p = 0.039). Overlap between tumor regions exceeded overlap of tumor with adjacent tissue or blood. There was no comparison of CD4+ and CD8+ repertoires, as samples were bulk unsorted.

The origin of this receptor is a man aged 40-55 years with primary liver carcinoma and hepatitis B virus infection. What was sequenced was peripheral blood.

The CDR3 DNA reads as TGTGCCAGCAGCTTACGGAGCGAACTAAACCTTTACAATGGGCAGTTCTTC. Translating gives CASSLRSELNLYNGQFF. V usage is TRBV11-2 and J usage is TRBJ2-1; D uncertain. Germline V CDR1 and CDR2: SGHAT, FQNNGV. The CDR3 is 17 amino acids.